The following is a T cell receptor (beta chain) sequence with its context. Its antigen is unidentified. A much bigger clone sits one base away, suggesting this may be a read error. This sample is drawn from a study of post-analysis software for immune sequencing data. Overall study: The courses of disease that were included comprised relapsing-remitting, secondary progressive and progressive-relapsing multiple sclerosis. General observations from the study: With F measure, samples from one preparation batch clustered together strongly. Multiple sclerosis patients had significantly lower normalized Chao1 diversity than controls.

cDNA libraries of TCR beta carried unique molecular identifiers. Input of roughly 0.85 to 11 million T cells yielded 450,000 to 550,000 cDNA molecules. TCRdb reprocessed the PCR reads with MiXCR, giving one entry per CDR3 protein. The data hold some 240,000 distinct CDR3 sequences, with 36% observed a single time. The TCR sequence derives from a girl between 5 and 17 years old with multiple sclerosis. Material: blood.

The CDR3, as DNA: TGCGCCAGCAGGGCGGGACCAAAACTGTTTTTT. Translated: CASRAGPKLFF. V usage is TRBV5-1 and J usage is TRBJ1-4; D possibly corresponds to TRBD1 (5 bases). The ends were cut back, 5 bases at V and 10 bases at J, with 9 bases in the middle. The V gene's germline CDR1 is SGHRS and CDR2 YFSETQ. The CDR3 is 11 amino acids.